This TCR beta chain was profiled in a study of cytomegalovirus exposure and HLA in healthy donors. Study-level points and caveats: The study recorded 164 TCR beta chains that were cytomegalovirus-associated. An observed cluster of highly shared sequence variants was recorded as a likely sequencing artifact.

Of note for this clone: The antigen is unknown.

PCR employed 60 Vbeta and 13 Jbeta primers. Clones were read by immunoSEQ multiplex PCR, and TCRdb kept only the in-frame ones, dropping some. The sample totals 60,000 to 100,000 clones. Germline V gene data show CDR1 as SGHNT and CDR2 as YENEEA. J lost 6 bases, V lost 3 bases, and 6 bases had no gene match. The CDR3 is made up of 14 amino acids. The source of this sequence is a man aged 25-45 years in good health and CMV-seronegative. The sample consisted of PBMCs. The J gene is TRBJ2-3, the V gene TRBV11-3; 7 bases map to TRBD1. In DNA, the CDR3 is TGTGCCAGCAGCTTCGTCGACAGGGCCGATACGCAGTATTTT. Residues: CASSFVDRADTQYF.